This T cell receptor beta chain originates from a study of blood T cell repertoires in COVID-19. TCRdb keeps only in-frame clones here, not all; method: immunoSEQ multiplex PCR. The sample carries 250,000 to 300,000 clones, roughly 90% recorded once. The CDR3 runs 16 residues. Germline values: CDR1 MNHEY, CDR2 SVGAGI. V lost 0 bases and J 0 bases, leaving 11 bases between the germline ends. Enrolment of Seattle patients took place during active infection, and they were followed longitudinally. The chain joins TRBV6-5 to TRBJ1-1; D unresolved. The TCR comes from a woman in her twenties or thirties with COVID-19, enrolled during active disease. Sequenced: peripheral blood. The CDR3 sequence: CASSYSRSIMNTEAFF. CDR3 nucleotide sequence: TGTGCCAGCAGTTACTCGAGAAGCATAATGAACACTGAAGCTTTCTTT.